The 9 T cell receptor beta chains reported below all come from one sample, sequenced in a study of vaccination and CD4 T cells after COVID-19. The Oncomine TCR Beta short-read assay was what sequenced the DNA obtained from cultured CD4+ T cells. TCRdb analysed the PCR reads with MiXCR anew, one entry per CDR3 protein. This table holds fewer than 20,000 distinct CDR3 sequences, 58% found once. No antigen has been identified for these receptors. Noted treatment: roughly 10-day PBMC culture with coronavirus spike peptide pools or control peptides (ViraFEST assay). The sample was CD4+ T cells from blood, cultured in vitro. The receptor set was obtained from a human donor who had recovered from COVID-19.

V gene TRBV10-1 combines with J gene TRBJ1-2; maybe TRBD1 (5 bases). There are 13 residues in the CDR3. Germline V CDR1 and CDR2: WNHNN, SYGVQD (reference sequence). Trimming shortened V by 6 bases and J by 4 bases, and 12 bases separated the two germline ends. The DNA of the CDR3 is TGCGCCAGCAGCGCGACAGAGAGCTATGGCTACACCTTC. Amino acid sequence: CASSATESYGYTF.

CDR3: CASSPRSGLAGASYEQYF. CDR3 DNA: TGTGCCAGCAGCCCCAGGTCGGGACTAGCGGGAGCCTCCTACGAGCAGTACTTC. The chain couples TRBV7-2 to TRBJ2-7, with 14 bases that match TRBD2. V was clipped by 5 bases and J by 0 bases; unmatched bases: 9. This CDR3 has 18 amino acids. Germline loops: CDR1 SGHTA, CDR2 FQGNSA.

The V call is TRBV2, the J call TRBJ2-7; D is unresolved. The CDR3 totals 13 residues. V gave up 3 bases and J gave up 1 base, with 7 bases separating them. Germline CDR1 reads SNHLY; CDR2 reads FYNNEI. The CDR3 DNA is TGTGCCAGCAGTGACGTGGGTTCCTACGAGCAGTACTTC. It encodes CASSDVGSYEQYF. The entire variable domain, with the rest obtained from reference TRBV2 and TRBJ2-7, is as follows: EPEVTQTPSHQVTQMGQEVILRCVPISNHLYFYWYRQILGQKVEFLVSFYNNEISEKSEIFDDQFSVERPDGSNFTLKIRSTKLEDSAMYFCASSDVGSYEQYFGPGTRLTVT.

The chain has TRBV6-5 and TRBJ1-6; D is unclear. Germline V lookup: CDR1 MNHEY, CDR2 SVGAGI. The CDR3 has 17 amino acids. V was cut by 0 bases and J by 8 bases, with 17 bases left in between. The CDR3 is CASSYSNRPGGHSPLHF. The CDR3, as DNA: TGTGCCAGCAGTTACTCGAATCGTCCCGGAGGACATTCACCCCTCCACTTT.

The genes are TRBV19 and TRBJ2-7; 7 nucleotides align to TRBD1. From germline, CDR1 is LNHDA and CDR2 SQIVND (reference sequence). This CDR3 region has 13 residues. V shed 5 bases and J 3 bases; nucleotides not matched to a gene: 4. The DNA of the CDR3 is TGTGCCAGTAGTGATTCAGGGGGCTACGAGCAGTACTTC. Its protein is CASSDSGGYEQYF.

The chain recombines TRBV18 with TRBJ2-3; TRBD1 aligns across 9 bases. This CDR3 contains 14 residues. The V gene end was trimmed by 7 bases and the J gene end by 2 bases; junction bases not matched to a gene: 4. In germline, CDR1 is KGHSH, CDR2 LQKENI. The CDR3 DNA reads TGTGCCAGCTTGCCACAGGGGGCCACAGATACGCAGTATTTT. Encoded protein: CASLPQGATDTQYF.

This chain uses TRBV10-3 with TRBJ1-1; D uncertain. The CDR3 has 12 residues. CDR1 and CDR2 (germline): ENHRY, SYGVKD. Trimming took 2 bases from V and 7 from J, leaving 8 bases between them. The CDR3: CAISEGLIEAFF. In DNA, the CDR3 is TGTGCCATCAGTGAGGGACTGATTGAAGCTTTCTTT.

J is TRBJ2-6 and V is TRBV11-2, with 7 bases aligning to TRBD2. The CDR3 totals 17 residues. V dropped 4 bases and J dropped 0; count of bases not matched to a gene: 6. Germline lookup yields CDR1 SGHAT and CDR2 FQNNGV. The DNA of the CDR3 is TGTGCCAGCAGCTCTTTAGCGGGCGTCTCTGGGGCCAACGTCCTGACTTTC. Translated: CASSSLAGVSGANVLTF.

This sequence joins TRBV6-1 and TRBJ1-2, with TRBD1 as a possible D gene (5 bases). Germline values: CDR1 MNHNS, CDR2 SASEGT. This CDR3 contains 14 residues. The ends were cut back, 2 bases at V and 7 bases at J, with 14 bases in the middle. This CDR3 is CASSEPGLVGGYTF. The CDR3 bases are TGTGCCAGCAGTGAACCGGGGCTAGTTGGTGGCTACACCTTC.